This T cell receptor (beta chain) comes out of a study of CD8 T cells in Susac syndrome. Germline loops: CDR1 MNHEY, CDR2 SVGEGT. V dropped 6 bases and J dropped 5 bases, with 10 bases sitting between them. The CDR3 extends over 12 amino acids. Sequencing of TCR beta was performed on blood CD8+ and CD4+ T cells. Healthy donors acted as controls, with matching for age and sex. FACS was used to enrich TEMRA cells, whereas the CD8+ and CD4+ T cells were obtained by negative isolation. A quantity of about 0.5 to 1 ug RNA underwent reverse transcription using random hexamers. A multiplex approach, immunoSEQ multiplex PCR, amplified TCR beta CDR3 across 54 Vbeta and 13 Jbeta. TCRdb re-derived calls from the immunoSEQ multiplex PCR reads in MiXCR, one entry per CDR3 protein. The table shows over 95,000 distinct CDR3 sequences, with just under 95% occurring only once.

The rearrangement uses TRBV6-2 or TRBV6-3 and TRBJ1-1, with D hard to call. The clonotype comes from a human donor in good health. The sample taken for sequencing was CD8+ T cells from PBMCs. DNA for the CDR3: TGTGCCAGCAGCCCCCCCGAAACTGAAGCTTTCTTT. It codes for CASSPPETEAFF.